The entry that follows covers one TCR beta chain sequence. The antigen remains undetermined. The sample is drawn from a study of cytomegalovirus exposure and HLA in healthy donors. Vbeta (60) and Jbeta (13) primers were used in the PCR. Sequencing used immunoSEQ multiplex PCR; TCRdb keeps in-frame clones, though not all of them. The data show 85,000 to 130,000 clones, with more than 65% seen just once and roughly 6% held by the top ten. Overall study findings and caveats: Cytomegalovirus association was assigned to about 150 TCR beta chains. A later analysis linked a missense DCLRE1C variant to TCR beta V- and J-gene trimming.

The sequenced sample was PBMCs. This receptor was taken from a woman aged 50 to 60 in good health and CMV-seropositive.

The CDR3 protein is CASSSLQGSPTEAFF. The CDR3 DNA follows: TGTGCCAGCAGCTCCCTACAGGGAAGTCCCACTGAAGCTTTCTTT. The chain links TRBV11-2 to TRBJ1-1, with D perhaps matching TRBD1 (6 bases). This CDR3 is built from 15 residues. CDR1 is SGHAT, CDR2 FQNNGV, per germline. The V and J ends lost 4 bases and 4 bases respectively, with 16 bases between them.